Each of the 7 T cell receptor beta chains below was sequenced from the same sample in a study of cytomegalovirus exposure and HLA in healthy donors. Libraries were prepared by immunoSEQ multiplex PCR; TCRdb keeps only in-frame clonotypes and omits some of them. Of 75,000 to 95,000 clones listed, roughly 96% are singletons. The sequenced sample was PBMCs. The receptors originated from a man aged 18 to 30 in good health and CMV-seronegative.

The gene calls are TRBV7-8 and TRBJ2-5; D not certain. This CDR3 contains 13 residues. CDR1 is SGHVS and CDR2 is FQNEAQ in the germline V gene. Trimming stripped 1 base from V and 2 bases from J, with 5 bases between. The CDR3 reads CASSLELQETQYF. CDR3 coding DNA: TGTGCCAGCAGCTTAGAACTACAAGAGACCCAGTACTTC.

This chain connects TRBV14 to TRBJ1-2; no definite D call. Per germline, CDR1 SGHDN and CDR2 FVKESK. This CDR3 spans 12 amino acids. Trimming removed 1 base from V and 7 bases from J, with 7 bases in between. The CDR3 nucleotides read TGTGCCAGCAGCCAAGTTTATTTTGGCTACACCTTC. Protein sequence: CASSQVYFGYTF. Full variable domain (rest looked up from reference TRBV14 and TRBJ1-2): EAGVTQFPSHSVIEKGQTVTLRCDPISGHDNLYWYRRVMGKEIKFLLHFVKESKQDESGMPNNRFLAERTGGTYSTLKVQPAELEDSGVYFCASSQVYFGYTFGSGTRLTVV.

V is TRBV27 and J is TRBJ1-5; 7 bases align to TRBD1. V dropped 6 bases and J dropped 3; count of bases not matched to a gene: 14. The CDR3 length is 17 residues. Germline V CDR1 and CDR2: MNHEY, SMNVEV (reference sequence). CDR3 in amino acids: CASRAGVGTEYNQPQHF. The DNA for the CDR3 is TGTGCCAGCAGGGCTGGGGTGGGGACAGAGTACAATCAGCCCCAGCATTTT.

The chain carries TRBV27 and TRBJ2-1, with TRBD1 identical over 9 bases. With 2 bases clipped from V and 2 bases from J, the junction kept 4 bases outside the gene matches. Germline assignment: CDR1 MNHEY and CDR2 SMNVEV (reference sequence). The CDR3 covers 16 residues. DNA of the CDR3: TGTGCCAGCAGTTTACTTCGACAGGGGGCCTACAATGAGCAGTTCTTC. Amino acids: CASSLLRQGAYNEQFF.

This CDR3 reads CASSEGRASFNYGYTF. CDR3 nucleotides: TGTGCCAGCAGCGAGGGAAGGGCCAGTTTTAACTATGGCTACACCTTC. This chain uses TRBV21-1 with TRBJ1-2. TRBV21-1 is a listed pseudogene. The CDR3 runs 16 residues.

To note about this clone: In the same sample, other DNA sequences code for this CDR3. CDR3 sequence (DNA): TGTGCCAGCAGCTCTCAACGGGAGACCCAGTACTTC. Protein product: CASSSQRETQYF. This chain uses TRBV7-2 with TRBJ2-5; D uncertain. In germline, CDR1 is SGHTA, CDR2 FQGNSA. This CDR3 region has 12 residues. V shed 4 bases and J shed 5 bases, with 8 bases lying between them.

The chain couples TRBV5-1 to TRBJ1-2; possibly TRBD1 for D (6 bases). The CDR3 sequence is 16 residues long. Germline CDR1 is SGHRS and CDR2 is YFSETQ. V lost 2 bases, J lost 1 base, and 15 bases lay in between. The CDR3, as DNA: TGCGCCAGCAGCTTCGTCCCTAGGACAGATAACTATGGCTACACCTTC. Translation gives CASSFVPRTDNYGYTF.